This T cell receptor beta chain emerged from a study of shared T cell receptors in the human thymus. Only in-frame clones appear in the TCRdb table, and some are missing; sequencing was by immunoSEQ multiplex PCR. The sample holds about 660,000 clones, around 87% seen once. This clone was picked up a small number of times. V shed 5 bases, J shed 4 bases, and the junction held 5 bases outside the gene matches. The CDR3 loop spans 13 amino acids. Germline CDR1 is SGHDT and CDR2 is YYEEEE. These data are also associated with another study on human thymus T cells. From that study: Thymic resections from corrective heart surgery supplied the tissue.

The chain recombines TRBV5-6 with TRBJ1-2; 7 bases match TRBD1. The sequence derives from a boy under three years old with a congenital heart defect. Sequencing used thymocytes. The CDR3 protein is CASRLRTGYGYTF. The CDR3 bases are TGTGCCAGCAGATTGAGGACAGGCTATGGCTACACCTTC. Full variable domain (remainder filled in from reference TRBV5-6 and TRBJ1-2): DAGVTQSPTHLIKTRGQQVTLRCSPKSGHDTVSWYQQALGQGPQFIFQYYEEEERQRGNFPDRFSGHQFPNYSSELNVNALLLGDSALYLCASRLRTGYGYTFGSGTRLTVV.